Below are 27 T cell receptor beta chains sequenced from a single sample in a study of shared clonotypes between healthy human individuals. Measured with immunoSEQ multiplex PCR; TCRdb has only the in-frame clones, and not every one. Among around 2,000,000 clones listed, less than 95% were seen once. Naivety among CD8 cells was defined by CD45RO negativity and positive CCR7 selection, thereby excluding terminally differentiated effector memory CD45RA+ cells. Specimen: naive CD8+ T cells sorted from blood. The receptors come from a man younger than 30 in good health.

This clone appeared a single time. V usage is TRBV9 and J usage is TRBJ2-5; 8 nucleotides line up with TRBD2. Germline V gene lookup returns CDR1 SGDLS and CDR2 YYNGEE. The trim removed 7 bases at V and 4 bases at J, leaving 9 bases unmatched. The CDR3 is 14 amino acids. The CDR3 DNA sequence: TGTGCCAGCGGTTACGGGGGGGATGGAGAGACCCAGTACTTC. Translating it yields CASGYGGDGETQYF. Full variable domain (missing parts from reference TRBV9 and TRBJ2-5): DSGVTQTPKHLITATGQRVTLRCSPRSGDLSVYWYQQSLDQGLQFLIQYYNGEERAKGNILERFSAQQFPDLHSELNLSSLELGDSALYFCASGYGGDGETQYFGPGTRLLVL.

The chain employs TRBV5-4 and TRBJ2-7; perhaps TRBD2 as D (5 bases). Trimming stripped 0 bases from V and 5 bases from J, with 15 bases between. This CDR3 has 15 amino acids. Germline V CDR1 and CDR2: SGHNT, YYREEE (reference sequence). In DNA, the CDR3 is TGTGCCAGCAGCTTGGCGTCGGACTTGTCGGACGAGCAGTACTTC. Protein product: CASSLASDLSDEQYF.

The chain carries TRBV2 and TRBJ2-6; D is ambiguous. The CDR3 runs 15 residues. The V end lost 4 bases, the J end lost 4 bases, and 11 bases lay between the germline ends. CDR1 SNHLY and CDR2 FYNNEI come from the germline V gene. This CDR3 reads CASSVGDSGANVLTF. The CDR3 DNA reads TGTGCCAGCAGTGTTGGGGATTCAGGGGCCAACGTCCTGACTTTC.

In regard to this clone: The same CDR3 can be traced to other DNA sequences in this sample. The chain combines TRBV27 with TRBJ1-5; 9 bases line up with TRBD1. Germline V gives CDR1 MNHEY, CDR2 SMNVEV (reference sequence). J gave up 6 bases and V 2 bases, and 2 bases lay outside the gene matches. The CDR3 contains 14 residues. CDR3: CASSLGQGSQPQHF. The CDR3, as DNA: TGTGCCAGCAGTTTAGGACAGGGGAGTCAGCCCCAGCATTTT.

CDR3 residues: CASSSGTPVRDRYTF. The CDR3 DNA sequence: TGTGCCAGCAGTAGCGGGACACCCGTCCGAGATCGCTACACCTTC. The V gene is TRBV27, the J gene TRBJ1-2; D is possibly TRBD1 (6 bases). Deletions cut 5 bases from V and 9 bases from J, with 22 bases between. Germline values: CDR1 MNHEY, CDR2 SMNVEV (reference sequence). The CDR3 has 15 residues.

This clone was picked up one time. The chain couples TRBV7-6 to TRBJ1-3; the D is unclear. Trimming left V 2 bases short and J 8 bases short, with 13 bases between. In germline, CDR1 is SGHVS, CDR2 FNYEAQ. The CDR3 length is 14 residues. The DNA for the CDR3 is TGTGCCAGCAGCTTATACGATAGGGCGGACACCATATATTTT. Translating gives CASSLYDRADTIYF.

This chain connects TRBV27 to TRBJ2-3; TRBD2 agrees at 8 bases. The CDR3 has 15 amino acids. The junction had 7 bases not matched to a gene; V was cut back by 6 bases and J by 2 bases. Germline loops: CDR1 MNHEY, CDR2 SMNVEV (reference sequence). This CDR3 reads CASSPSGPYTDTQYF. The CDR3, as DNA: TGTGCCAGCAGCCCTAGCGGGCCCTACACAGATACGCAGTATTTT.

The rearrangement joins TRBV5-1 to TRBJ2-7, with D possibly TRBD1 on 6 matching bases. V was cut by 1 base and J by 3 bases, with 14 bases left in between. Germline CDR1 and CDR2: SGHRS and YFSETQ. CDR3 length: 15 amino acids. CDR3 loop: CASSLRQGYRYEQYF. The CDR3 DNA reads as TGCGCCAGCAGCTTGCGGCAGGGGTATCGCTACGAGCAGTACTTC.

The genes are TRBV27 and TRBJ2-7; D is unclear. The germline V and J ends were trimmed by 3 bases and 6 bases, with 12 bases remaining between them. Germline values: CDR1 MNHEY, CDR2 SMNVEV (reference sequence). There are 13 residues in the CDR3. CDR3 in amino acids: CASSFHLTAEQYF. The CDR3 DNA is TGTGCCAGCAGTTTTCACCTTACCGCCGAGCAGTACTTC.

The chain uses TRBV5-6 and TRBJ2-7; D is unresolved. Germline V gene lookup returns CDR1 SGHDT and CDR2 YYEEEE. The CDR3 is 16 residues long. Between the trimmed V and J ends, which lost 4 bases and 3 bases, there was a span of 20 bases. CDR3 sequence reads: CASSHLLQDLNYEQYF. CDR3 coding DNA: TGTGCCAGCAGCCACCTACTCCAGGACCTAAACTACGAGCAGTACTTC.

CDR3 protein: CASSPGLAGLYNEQFF. In DNA, the CDR3 is TGTGCCAGCAGCCCGGGACTAGCGGGCCTCTACAATGAGCAGTTCTTC. The rearrangement links TRBV7-9 to TRBJ2-1; 12 nucleotides align to TRBD2. This CDR3 spans 16 amino acids. CDR1 is SEHNR and CDR2 is FQNEAQ in the germline V gene (reference sequence). The J segment lost 3 bases and the V segment lost 5 bases, leaving 5 bases of the junction unmatched.

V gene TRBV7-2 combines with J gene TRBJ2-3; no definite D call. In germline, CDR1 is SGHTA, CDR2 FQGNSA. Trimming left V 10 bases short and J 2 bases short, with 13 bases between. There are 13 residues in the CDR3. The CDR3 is CATLDWNTDTQYF. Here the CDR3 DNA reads TGTGCCACTTTAGACTGGAACACAGATACGCAGTATTTT.

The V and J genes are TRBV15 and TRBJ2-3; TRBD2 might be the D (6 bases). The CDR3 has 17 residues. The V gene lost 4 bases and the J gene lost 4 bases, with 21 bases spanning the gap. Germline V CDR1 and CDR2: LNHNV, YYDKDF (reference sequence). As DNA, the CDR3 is TGTGCCACCAGCACCGCCTTGGAGGGCCCTTGGGCAGATACGCAGTATTTT. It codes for CATSTALEGPWADTQYF.

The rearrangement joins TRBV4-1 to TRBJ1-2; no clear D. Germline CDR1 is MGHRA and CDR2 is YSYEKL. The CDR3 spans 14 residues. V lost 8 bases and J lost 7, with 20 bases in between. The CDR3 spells CASAPADDGRGYTF. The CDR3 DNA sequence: TGCGCCAGCGCTCCGGCAGACGACGGTCGTGGCTACACCTTC.

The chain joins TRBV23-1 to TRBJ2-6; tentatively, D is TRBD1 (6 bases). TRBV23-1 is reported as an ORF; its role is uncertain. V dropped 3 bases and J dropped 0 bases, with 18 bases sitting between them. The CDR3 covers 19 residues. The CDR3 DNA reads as TGCGCCAGCAGTCATCTCATTCCCTCGGACAGCTCTGGGGCCAACGTCCTGACTTTC. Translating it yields CASSHLIPSDSSGANVLTF.

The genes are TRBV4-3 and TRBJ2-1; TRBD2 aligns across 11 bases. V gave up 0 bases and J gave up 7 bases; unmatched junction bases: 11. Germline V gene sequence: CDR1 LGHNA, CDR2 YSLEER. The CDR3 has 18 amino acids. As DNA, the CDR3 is TGCGCCAGCAGCCAAGAACCACTCGGGGTAGCGGGGGGGAATGAGCAGTTCTTC. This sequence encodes CASSQEPLGVAGGNEQFF.

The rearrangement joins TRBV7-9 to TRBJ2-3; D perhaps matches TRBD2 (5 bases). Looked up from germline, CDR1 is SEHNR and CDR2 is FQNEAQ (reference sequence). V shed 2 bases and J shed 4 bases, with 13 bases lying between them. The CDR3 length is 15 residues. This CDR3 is CASSLYPGNADTQYF. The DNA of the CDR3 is TGTGCCAGCAGCTTATATCCGGGAAATGCAGATACGCAGTATTTT.

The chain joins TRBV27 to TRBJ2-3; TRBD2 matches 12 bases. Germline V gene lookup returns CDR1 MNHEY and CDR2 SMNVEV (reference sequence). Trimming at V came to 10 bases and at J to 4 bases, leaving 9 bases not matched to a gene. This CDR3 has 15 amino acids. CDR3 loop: CATHPLAGGPDTQYF. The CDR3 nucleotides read TGTGCCACCCACCCTCTAGCGGGGGGGCCAGATACGCAGTATTTT.

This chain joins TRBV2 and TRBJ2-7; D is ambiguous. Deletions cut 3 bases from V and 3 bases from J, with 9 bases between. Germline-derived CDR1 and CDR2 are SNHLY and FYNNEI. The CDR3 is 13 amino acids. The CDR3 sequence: CASSESRNYEQYF. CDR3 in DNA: TGTGCCAGCAGTGAGTCCAGGAACTACGAGCAGTACTTC.

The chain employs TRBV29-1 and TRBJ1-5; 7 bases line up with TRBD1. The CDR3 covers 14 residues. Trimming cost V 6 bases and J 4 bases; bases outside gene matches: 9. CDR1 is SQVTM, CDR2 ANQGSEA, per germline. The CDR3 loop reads CSVRGDRGNQPQHF. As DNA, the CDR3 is TGCAGCGTGAGGGGGGACAGAGGTAATCAGCCCCAGCATTTT. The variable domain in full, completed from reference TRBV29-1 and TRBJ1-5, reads SAVISQKPSRDICQRGTSLTIQCQVDSQVTMMFWYRQQPGQSLTLIATANQGSEATYESGFVIDKFPISRPNLTFSTLTVSNMSPEDSSIYLCSVRGDRGNQPQHFGDGTRLSIL.

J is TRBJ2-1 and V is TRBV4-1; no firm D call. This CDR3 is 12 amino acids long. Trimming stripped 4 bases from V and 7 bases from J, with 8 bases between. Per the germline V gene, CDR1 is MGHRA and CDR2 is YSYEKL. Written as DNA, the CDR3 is TGCGCCAGCAGCCTGTTAGGAAATGAGCAGTTCTTC. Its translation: CASSLLGNEQFF.

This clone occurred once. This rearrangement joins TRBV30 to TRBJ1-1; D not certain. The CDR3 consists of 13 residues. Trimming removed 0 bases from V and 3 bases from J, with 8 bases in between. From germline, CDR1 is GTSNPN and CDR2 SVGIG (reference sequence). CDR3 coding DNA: TGTGCCTGGAGTGTATTCGGGGACACTGAAGCTTTCTTT. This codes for CAWSVFGDTEAFF. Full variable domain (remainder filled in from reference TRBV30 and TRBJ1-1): SQTIHQWPATLVQPVGSPLSLECTVEGTSNPNLYWYRQAAGRGLQLLFYSVGIGQISSEVPQNLSASRPQDRQFILSSKKLLLSDSGFYLCAWSVFGDTEAFFGQGTRLTVV.

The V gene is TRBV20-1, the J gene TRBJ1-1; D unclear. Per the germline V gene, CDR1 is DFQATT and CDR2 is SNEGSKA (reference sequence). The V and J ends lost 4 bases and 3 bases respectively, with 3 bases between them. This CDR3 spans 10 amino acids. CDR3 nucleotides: TGCAGTGCTATTGACACTGAAGCTTTCTTT. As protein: CSAIDTEAFF.

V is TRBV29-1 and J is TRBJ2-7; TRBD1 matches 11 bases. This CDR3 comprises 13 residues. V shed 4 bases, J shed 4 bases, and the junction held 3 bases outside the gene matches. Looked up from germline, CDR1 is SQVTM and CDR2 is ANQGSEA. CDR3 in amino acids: CSVVDRGRYEQYF. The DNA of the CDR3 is TGCAGCGTTGTGGACAGGGGGCGATACGAGCAGTACTTC.

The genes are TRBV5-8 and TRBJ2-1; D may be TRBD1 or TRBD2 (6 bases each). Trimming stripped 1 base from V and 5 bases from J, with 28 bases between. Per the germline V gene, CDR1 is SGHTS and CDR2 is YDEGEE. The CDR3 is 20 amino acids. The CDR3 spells CASSLSRGRTNEGRDNEQFF. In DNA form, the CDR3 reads TGTGCCAGCAGCTTGAGTCGGGGGCGGACCAACGAAGGAAGGGACAATGAGCAGTTCTTC.

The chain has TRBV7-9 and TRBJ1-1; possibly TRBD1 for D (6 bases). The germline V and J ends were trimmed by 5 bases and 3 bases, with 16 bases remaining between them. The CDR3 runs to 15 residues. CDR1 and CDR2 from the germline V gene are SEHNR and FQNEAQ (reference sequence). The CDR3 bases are TGTGCCAGCAGCGGATCGTGGGGGCTCGACACTGAAGCTTTCTTT. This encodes CASSGSWGLDTEAFF.

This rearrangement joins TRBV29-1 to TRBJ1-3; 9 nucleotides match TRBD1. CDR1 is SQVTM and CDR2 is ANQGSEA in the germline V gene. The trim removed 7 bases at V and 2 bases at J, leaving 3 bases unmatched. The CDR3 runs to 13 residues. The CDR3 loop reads CSARQGAGNTIYF. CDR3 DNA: TGCAGCGCCCGACAGGGGGCTGGAAACACCATATATTTT.